Shown below are 28 T cell receptor beta chains from a single sample sequenced in a study of persistence of HIV-infected CD4 T cells. Antigen specificity for these receptors is unknown. The libraries were made with immunoSEQ version 4 in survey mode. Assay used: immunoSEQ multiplex PCR; TCRdb lists only in-frame clones, some missing. The sample carries tens of thousands of clones, 88% recorded once. Nonspecific anti-CD3/anti-CD28 bead stimulation represents the broad CD4+ T cell repertoire. Sorting of responding CD4+ T cells relied on upregulated CD40 ligand together with CD69. Specimen: CD4+ T cells sorted from PBMCs after roughly 20-hour stimulation, collected from a patient who received antiretroviral therapy. The receptor source for this set is an adult woman with HIV who was CMV-seropositive.

The chain employs TRBV18 and TRBJ2-2, with TRBD2 as a possible D gene (6 bases). CDR3 length: 16 amino acids. V lost 6 bases and J lost 5, with 19 bases in between. Germline loops: CDR1 KGHSH, CDR2 LQKENI. Here the CDR3 DNA reads TGTGCCAGCTCCCATTCACTAGCCTTGCGGACCGGGGAGCTGTTTTTT. Its protein product is CASSHSLALRTGELFF. Using reference TRBV18 and TRBJ2-2 for the parts outside the CDR3, the full variable domain is NAGVMQNPRHLVRRRGQEARLRCSPMKGHSHVYWYRQLPEEGLKFMVYLQKENIIDESGMPKERFSAEFPKEGPSILRIQQVVRGDSAAYFCASSHSLALRTGELFFGEGSRLTVL.

CDR3 region: CASSIGLAGGWQQFF. In DNA, the CDR3 is TGTGCCAGTAGTATCGGCCTAGCGGGGGGGTGGCAGCAGTTCTTC. The chain combines TRBV19 with TRBJ2-1; 12 bases map to TRBD2. CDR1 and CDR2 from the germline V gene are LNHDA and SQIVND (reference sequence). CDR3 size: 15 residues. J was trimmed by 11 bases and V by 3 bases; bases with no gene match: 8.

J is TRBJ2-1 and V is TRBV5-1, with a tentative D call TRBD2 (6 bases). This CDR3 region has 16 residues. V dropped 2 bases and J dropped 6 bases, with 18 bases sitting between them. Per germline, CDR1 SGHRS and CDR2 YFSETQ. The CDR3 sequence: CASSFMVGGNSNEQFF. CDR3 in DNA: TGCGCCAGCAGCTTTATGGTGGGGGGAAATAGCAATGAGCAGTTCTTC.

Points on this clone: The sample holds other DNA sequences that translate to the same CDR3. V gene TRBV9 combines with J gene TRBJ1-1; D possibly corresponds to TRBD1 (5 bases). Germline values: CDR1 SGDLS, CDR2 YYNGEE. With 2 bases removed from V and 2 bases from J, the gap between germline ends came to 7 bases. The CDR3 sequence is 13 residues long. For the CDR3, the DNA is TGTGCCAGCAGCGTCACAGGTAACACTGAAGCTTTCTTT. Translation: CASSVTGNTEAFF.

This sequence joins TRBV29-1 and TRBJ2-1; D may match TRBD1 or TRBD2 (6 bases each). CDR3 length: 13 amino acids. Trimming took off 5 bases at V and 7 bases at J, with 15 bases between the two ends. The germline V gene encodes CDR1 SQVTM and CDR2 ANQGSEA. CDR3 DNA sequence: TGCAGCGTTATTGAAGGGGGGAATAATGAGCAGTTCTTC. It is translated as CSVIEGGNNEQFF.

The genes are TRBV6-1 and TRBJ2-3, with 8 bases fitting TRBD2. CDR3 length: 14 residues. The germline V gene encodes CDR1 MNHNS and CDR2 SASEGT. V lost 3 bases to trimming and J lost 7 bases; unmatched junction nucleotides: 6. For the CDR3, the DNA is TGTGCCAGCAGTGAGGGGGTAGCGGGGAATACGCAGTATTTT. This encodes CASSEGVAGNTQYF.

The chain couples TRBV10-3 to TRBJ2-3; 8 bases match TRBD2. Germline CDR1 reads ENHRY; CDR2 reads SYGVKD. V lost 6 bases, J lost 6 bases, and 17 bases stayed unmatched. CDR3 length: 17 amino acids. CDR3 sequence (DNA): TGTGCCATCAGGGGAGGCGGGAGCGGGGGAGCCCCGGATACGCAGTATTTT. It is translated as CAIRGGGSGGAPDTQYF.

The chain has TRBV6-5 and TRBJ2-7, with D hard to call. Germline V gene sequence: CDR1 MNHEY, CDR2 SVGAGI. V dropped 0 bases and J dropped 0 bases, with 9 bases sitting between them. This CDR3 contains 15 residues. The CDR3 loop is CASSYSGQSSYEQYV. In nucleotides, the CDR3 is TGTGCCAGCAGTTACTCTGGCCAGAGCTCCTACGAGCAGTACGTC.

V gene TRBV5-4 combines with J gene TRBJ1-1; TRBD1 is a possible D gene (6 bases). CDR3 size: 14 residues. Trimming removed 4 bases at V and 2 bases at J, with 12 bases between. CDR1 is SGHNT and CDR2 is YYREEE in the germline V gene (reference sequence). CDR3 coding DNA: TGTGCCAGCAGCCCAGACAGGATCAACACTGAAGCTTTCTTT. Translating gives CASSPDRINTEAFF.

This clone was seen just once. The J gene is TRBJ1-1, the V gene TRBV6-5; D uncertain. V was cut by 5 bases and J by 11 bases, with 24 bases left in between. Per the germline V gene, CDR1 is MNHEY and CDR2 is SVGAGI. The CDR3 contains 15 residues. The CDR3 is CASSPEALVPGLAFF. The CDR3 coding sequence is TGTGCCAGCAGTCCCGAAGCCCTGGTCCCAGGTTTGGCTTTCTTT.

The J gene is TRBJ2-7, the V gene TRBV6-1; no clear D gene. Germline V gene sequence: CDR1 MNHNS, CDR2 SASEGT. The CDR3 has 12 residues. Trimming shortened V by 0 bases and J by 4 bases, and 4 bases separated the two germline ends. The CDR3, as DNA: TGTGCCAGCAGTGAAGCGGGATACGAGCAGTACTTC. Encoded protein: CASSEAGYEQYF.

About this clone itself: Its ends do not fully match the called genes, so a read error is possible. This chain uses TRBV7-7 with TRBJ2-1; 8 nucleotides align to TRBD2. The CDR3 length is 15 residues. Germline CDR1 is SSHAT and CDR2 is FNYEAQ (reference sequence). The CDR3 nucleotides are TGTGCTAGCAGCCGGAGCGGGGGCTCCTACAATGAGCAGTTCTTC. It encodes CASSRSGGSYNEQFF.

This chain joins TRBV30 and TRBJ1-5, with TRBD1 matching 8 bases. CDR1 and CDR2 from the germline V gene are GTSNPN and SVGIG (reference sequence). The J segment lost 4 bases and the V segment lost 4 bases, leaving 9 bases of the junction unmatched. CDR3 length equals 15 residues. The CDR3 DNA is TGTGCCTGGAAGCCCATGAGGACAGGGAATCAGCCCCAGCATTTT. Translated, it gives CAWKPMRTGNQPQHF.

This sequence joins TRBV28 and TRBJ1-3, with D maybe TRBD1 (5 bases). The CDR3 spans 13 residues. V dropped 8 bases and J dropped 6 bases, with 14 bases sitting between them. CDR1 and CDR2 (germline): MDHEN, SYDVKM. CDR3 amino acids: CASLSGGENTIYF. For the CDR3, the DNA is TGTGCCAGCCTGTCAGGAGGGGAAAACACCATATATTTT.

The rearrangement uses TRBV2 and TRBJ2-2; 15 positions match TRBD2. V gave up 4 bases and J gave up 6 bases; unmatched junction bases: 6. CDR1 and CDR2 from the germline V gene are SNHLY and FYNNEI. This CDR3 comprises 17 residues. In DNA form, the CDR3 reads TGTGCCAGCAGTGGAGCCCGGACTAGCGGGGGGGCCGGGGAGCTGTTTTTT. Translation: CASSGARTSGGAGELFF.

The CDR3 DNA is TGTGCCAGTAGTGTCAGGACAGACAATCAGCCCCAGCATTTT. It translates to CASSVRTDNQPQHF. The rearrangement uses TRBV19 and TRBJ1-5; TRBD1 might be the D (6 bases). This CDR3 is 14 amino acids long. The V end lost 5 bases, the J end lost 3 bases, and 11 bases lay between the germline ends. Germline lookup yields CDR1 LNHDA and CDR2 SQIVND (reference sequence).

This sequence joins TRBV4-1 and TRBJ1-4, with no clear D. Germline lookup yields CDR1 MGHRA and CDR2 YSYEKL. CDR3 length: 15 amino acids. The V end was cut by 3 bases, the J end by 1 base, with 9 bases between. In nucleotides, the CDR3 is TGCGCCAGCAGCCAGCTAAGAGTAACTAATGAAAAACTGTTTTTT. Translated: CASSQLRVTNEKLFF.

The genes are TRBV9 and TRBJ1-1; tentatively, D is TRBD1 (5 bases). Germline CDR1 SGDLS, CDR2 YYNGEE. The CDR3 consists of 15 residues. V lost 4 bases and J lost 1, with 14 bases in between. CDR3 amino acids: CASSPGPGQNTEAFF. Written as DNA, the CDR3 is TGTGCCAGCAGCCCAGGGCCCGGACAGAACACTGAAGCTTTCTTT.

V and J are TRBV19 and TRBJ1-2, with D perhaps TRBD1 (6 bases). V lost 2 bases, J lost 8 bases, and 15 bases lay in between. Germline V CDR1 and CDR2: LNHDA, SQIVND (reference sequence). There are 14 residues in the CDR3. DNA for the CDR3: TGTGCCAGTAGTATAAATGCGGGGGCGAGCGGCTACACCTTC. Amino acid sequence: CASSINAGASGYTF.

The chain is built from TRBV24-1 and TRBJ1-5, with TRBD1 matching over 7 bases. V shed 5 bases and J 4 bases; nucleotides not matched to a gene: 4. Germline V CDR1 and CDR2: KGHDR, SFDVKD. CDR3 length: 14 residues. The DNA for the CDR3 is TGTGCCACCAGTGGAGGGGGCATAAATCAGCCCCAGCATTTT. Protein sequence: CATSGGGINQPQHF.

The chain has TRBV5-1 and TRBJ1-2; 11 nucleotides agree with TRBD1. This CDR3 region has 14 residues. Trimming cost V 4 bases and J 9 bases; bases outside gene matches: 8. Germline V gene data show CDR1 as SGHRS and CDR2 as YFSETQ. This CDR3 reads CASSPGQGGISYTF. The CDR3 region has the DNA TGCGCCAGCAGCCCGGGACAGGGGGGGATCAGCTACACCTTC.

This chain links TRBV4-1 with TRBJ1-2; no reliable D call. Germline loops: CDR1 MGHRA, CDR2 YSYEKL. The CDR3 covers 15 residues. V was trimmed by 0 bases and J by 5 bases, leaving 13 bases between them. The CDR3 DNA reads TGCGCCAGCAGCCAAGAGGTTAACTCCCTGTATGGCTACACCTTC. Translated: CASSQEVNSLYGYTF.

This clone appeared a few times. V usage is TRBV5-4 and J usage is TRBJ1-3; D unclear. Germline CDR1 SGHNT, CDR2 YYREEE (reference sequence). The V end lost 1 base, the J end lost 1 base, and 6 bases lay between the germline ends. The CDR3 runs 14 residues. Written as DNA, the CDR3 is TGTGCCAGCAGCTTGCGTGGATCTGGAAACACCATATATTTT. Protein sequence: CASSLRGSGNTIYF.

This sequence joins TRBV7-3 and TRBJ1-6; 8 bases line up with TRBD1. CDR1 is SGHTA, CDR2 FQGTGA, per germline. V shed 5 bases, J shed 7 bases, and the junction held 7 bases outside the gene matches. The CDR3 spans 15 residues. CDR3 nucleotide sequence: TGTGCCAGCAGCCTACAAGGGACAGGCAATTCACCCCTCCACTTT. Translation: CASSLQGTGNSPLHF. The full variable domain, rest sourced from reference TRBV7-3 and TRBJ1-6, is GAGVSQTPSNKVTEKGKYVELRCDPISGHTALYWYRQSLGQGPEFLIYFQGTGAADDSGLPNDRFFAVRPEGSVSTLKIQRTERGDSAVYLCASSLQGTGNSPLHFGNGTRLTVT.

This clone was observed a handful of times. This rearrangement joins TRBV25-1 to TRBJ1-1, with D unclear. Trimming took off 7 bases at V and 8 bases at J, with 11 bases between the two ends. CDR1 and CDR2 (germline): MGHDK, SYGVNS. The CDR3 has 11 amino acids. CDR3 region: CASIRLSEAFF. CDR3 sequence (DNA): TGTGCCAGCATACGACTTTCCGAAGCTTTCTTT.

This chain joins TRBV11-1 and TRBJ1-1; TRBD1 agrees at 10 bases. V was pared by 2 bases and J by 4 bases, with 4 bases of the junction left unmatched. Germline V gene lookup returns CDR1 SGHAT and CDR2 FQDESV (reference sequence). The length of the CDR3 is 15 residues. CDR3 DNA sequence: TGTGCCAGCAGCTTACATCGACAGGGGGCCACTGAAGCTTTCTTT. Protein product: CASSLHRQGATEAFF.

V and J are TRBV19 and TRBJ1-5, with TRBD1 matching over 7 bases. Germline V lookup: CDR1 LNHDA, CDR2 SQIVND (reference sequence). The CDR3 runs 15 residues. The ends lost 8 bases at V and 1 base at J; junction bases unmatched: 8. In DNA form, the CDR3 reads TGTGCCAGTTGGTCCAGGGGGGGCAGCAATCAGCCCCAGCATTTT. It specifies CASWSRGGSNQPQHF. Filled out from reference TRBV19 and TRBJ1-5, the complete variable domain reads DGGITQSPKYLFRKEGQNVTLSCEQNLNHDAMYWYRQDPGQGLRLIYYSQIVNDFQKGDIAEGYSVSREKKESFPLTVTSAQKNPTAFYLCASWSRGGSNQPQHFGDGTRLSIL.

The rearrangement uses TRBV29-1 and TRBJ2-2, with TRBD1 as a possible D gene (5 bases). Germline V gene lookup returns CDR1 SQVTM and CDR2 ANQGSEA. The CDR3 is made up of 13 amino acids. This chain's CDR3 is CSADKGGTGELFF. CDR3 nucleotides: TGCAGTGCGGACAAGGGTGGGACCGGGGAGCTGTTTTTT.